The entry that follows covers one T cell receptor (beta chain) sequence. Its antigen is not known. These data come from a study of Graves' ophthalmopathy and Graves' hyperthyroidism. The overall study: Peripheral blood was obtained at first diagnosis, ahead of any treatment. Points from the study as a whole: Built on 13 signatures, a model told ophthalmopathy apart from stable hyperthyroidism with about 91% sensitivity and 70% to 82% specificity.

RNA served as the template for amplifying TCR beta CDR3 regions. Second-round multiplex PCR came after first-round RT-PCR with HTBI primers. MiXCR was run by TCRdb on the multiplex PCR reads, yielding one entry per CDR3 protein. The table includes 600,000 to 700,000 distinct CDR3 sequences, just over 40% detected once. Germline CDR1 reads KGHSH; CDR2 reads LQKENI. CDR3 length: 14 residues. Trimming took 6 bases from V and 3 from J; bases not matched to a gene: 5. The sample consisted of peripheral blood. The chain recombines TRBV18 with TRBJ2-5; 9 bases align to TRBD1. The clonotype originates from an adult man with Graves' ophthalmopathy. CDR3 residues: CASSATGGEETQYF. The CDR3 DNA reads TGTGCCAGCTCGGCGACAGGGGGAGAAGAGACCCAGTACTTC. The complete variable domain, with remaining parts taken from reference TRBV18 and TRBJ2-5, reads NAGVMQNPRHLVRRRGQEARLRCSPMKGHSHVYWYRQLPEEGLKFMVYLQKENIIDESGMPKERFSAEFPKEGPSILRIQQVVRGDSAAYFCASSATGGEETQYFGPGTRLLVL.